This TCR beta chain was identified during a study of CD8+CD57+ T cells in acquired aplastic anemia. TCR beta VDJ and CDR3 profiling used genomic DNA as template. TCRdb ran MiXCR on the reads and lists one entry per CDR3 protein. The repertoire holds approximately 260,000 distinct CDR3 sequences, with 82% as singletons. It was patients with CD8+CD57+ cell expansion by flow cytometry who were chosen for sequencing. V lost 6 bases to trimming and J lost 2 bases, with 17 bases between them. CDR1 is DFQATT, CDR2 SNEGSKA, per germline (reference sequence). The CDR3 extends over 14 amino acids. This TCR was recovered from a human donor with aplastic anemia. Source material: sorted CD4+, CD8+, or CD8+CD57+ T cells (not recorded which) from PBMCs. V is TRBV20-1 and J is TRBJ2-7; possibly TRBD1 for D (6 bases). Here the CDR3 DNA reads TGCAGTGCAGCATCAGGGGCCCTTCCCTACGAGCAGTACTTC. Protein: CSAASGALPYEQYF.